This T cell receptor (beta chain) was sequenced during a study of blood T cell repertoires in COVID-19. Overall study: Samples came from the United States, Italy and Spain, spanning acute and convalescent COVID-19. The cDNA or gDNA used as material had been derived from T cells, B-cell-depleted T cells, or PBMCs.

V lost 2 bases, J lost 7 bases, and 18 bases lay in between. CDR1 is SGHVS and CDR2 is FQNEAQ in the germline V gene. The CDR3 is 16 residues long. In the original processing: Nucleated cell counts were estimated from reference gene primer amplification. TCRdb's copy holds only in-frame clones and misses some; the assay was immunoSEQ multiplex PCR. From that table come the V and J calls and clone size; the DNA was used to work out D and trimming. The data contain some 160,000 clones, roughly 90% of them singletons. Sequencing was carried out using peripheral blood. This chain connects TRBV7-8 to TRBJ2-1; D is perhaps TRBD1 (6 bases). The TCR comes from a woman aged 70-85 years with acute or convalescent COVID-19. As DNA, the CDR3 is TGTGCCAGCAGCTTACGTCCGGCCAGGGGTAAAAATGAGCAGTTCTTC. Amino acids: CASSLRPARGKNEQFF.